The 8 T cell receptor beta chains given below trace back to one sample, sequenced in a study of shared clonotypes between healthy human individuals. The data were produced by immunoSEQ multiplex PCR, yet TCRdb's version contains in-frame clones alone and is incomplete. The sample shows more than 550,000 clones, 72% of them seen only once. The sequencing sample was made of memory CD4+ T cells sorted from blood. Noted subset: CD45RA-negative fraction. These TCRs come from a woman in her 30s in good health.

The CDR3 region has the DNA TGTGCCAGCAGCCCCCGACTGGACCTCACCGGGGAGCTGTTTTTT. Translation gives CASSPRLDLTGELFF. This chain connects TRBV7-2 to TRBJ2-2; D is unclear. Trimming cost V 5 bases and J 4 bases, with 14 bases left between them. The CDR3 covers 15 residues. Germline CDR1 reads SGHTA; CDR2 reads FQGNSA.

The rearrangement joins TRBV19 to TRBJ1-2; the D gene is possibly TRBD1 (6 bases). Germline loops: CDR1 LNHDA, CDR2 SQIVND (reference sequence). CDR3 length equals 15 residues. The V and J ends lost 6 bases and 8 bases respectively, with 22 bases between them. The DNA for the CDR3 is TGTGCCAGTAGCACCCCCGGACAGCCCTCAGGGGGCTACACCTTC. Amino acid sequence: CASSTPGQPSGGYTF.

This clone was seen a few times. The rearrangement links TRBV15 to TRBJ2-7; D is undetermined. CDR3 length: 9 residues. Germline assignment: CDR1 LNHNV and CDR2 YYDKDF (reference sequence). Trimming shortened V by 5 bases and J by 6 bases, and 2 bases separated the two germline ends. CDR3: CATSAEQYF. The CDR3 DNA reads as TGTGCCACCAGCGCCGAGCAGTACTTC.

The CDR3 is CASSPIVTSTDTQYF. CDR3 bases: TGCGCCAGCAGCCCGATAGTAACTAGCACAGATACGCAGTATTTT. The rearrangement uses TRBV4-1 and TRBJ2-3; D unclear. Trimming cost V 4 bases and J 0 bases, with 11 bases left between them. Germline V gene data show CDR1 as MGHRA and CDR2 as YSYEKL. This CDR3 is built from 15 residues.

The chain couples TRBV28 to TRBJ2-3, with unresolved D. The V and J ends lost 6 bases and 11 bases respectively, with 18 bases between them. The germline gives CDR1 MDHEN, CDR2 SYDVKM. This CDR3 is built from 13 residues. The CDR3 region is CASRNALKIRQYF. CDR3 in DNA: TGTGCCAGCAGAAATGCCCTGAAGATCCGGCAGTATTTT.

The chain has TRBV7-2 and TRBJ2-6; D call uncertain. Per germline, CDR1 SGHTA and CDR2 FQGNSA. CDR3 length: 15 amino acids. V shed 5 bases and J shed 1 base, with 9 bases lying between them. The CDR3 sequence: CASSAQVSGANVLTF. The CDR3 DNA is TGTGCCAGCAGCGCTCAGGTATCTGGGGCCAACGTCCTGACTTTC.

J is TRBJ2-3 and V is TRBV4-2; a possible D gene is TRBD2 (5 bases). Trimming left V 0 bases short and J 5 bases short, with 9 bases between. The CDR3 runs 14 residues. The germline CDR1 and CDR2 sequences are LGHNA and YNFKEQ. This chain's CDR3 is CASSQDGVGDTQYF. The CDR3 region has the DNA TGTGCCAGCAGCCAAGACGGGGTTGGAGATACGCAGTATTTT.

Remarks on this clone: One end of the junction varies from germline; a read error may be responsible. DNA of the CDR3: TGCCTAGTCCTACGGAACACTGAAGCTTTCTTT. This translates into CLVLRNTEAFF. This chain joins TRBV28 and TRBJ1-1, with D hard to call. The CDR3 spans 11 residues. Germline V CDR1 and CDR2: MDHEN, SYDVKM. Filled out from reference TRBV28 and TRBJ1-1, the complete variable domain reads DVKVTQSSRYLVKRTGEKVFLECVQDMDHENMFWYRQDPGLGLRLIYFSYDVKMKEKGDIPEGYSVSREKKERFSLILESASTNQTSMYLCLVLRNTEAFFGQGTRLTVV.